This entry is about one T cell receptor (beta chain). The antigen remains unidentified. The CDR3 is 13 amino acids. Trimming pared 5 bases from V and 1 base from J, leaving 11 bases between. The germline V gene has CDR1 DFQATT and CDR2 SNEGSKA (reference sequence). One entry per CDR3 protein results from TCRdb running MiXCR on the 5' RACE reads. In the table there are 250,000 or so distinct CDR3 sequences, roughly 18% of which are singletons. These data are taken from a study of T-cell memory formation after mild COVID-19. Study findings and constraints: Chiefly within CM and EM were the contracting CD4+ clones; CD8+ ones were within EMRA. Some clones that responded were present in memory (sampled pre-infection), which suggests cross-reactive memory joined. A balance of CD4 and CD8 characterized clones contracting day 15 to 85, whereas later expanders leaned CD4+.

The rearrangement links TRBV20-1 to TRBJ1-2; D remains unclear. This clonotype originated in a man aged 18 to 29 who had mild COVID-19 (a few samples of this study predate the infection). Cell type and time point are not known. The sample was PBMCs or a T cell subset sorted from them (not recorded which). The CDR3 loop reads CSARQVINYGYTF. CDR3 DNA sequence: TGCAGTGCTCGGCAGGTGATTAACTATGGCTACACCTTC.